This T cell receptor beta chain is drawn from a study of blood T cells in healthy people across ages. The use of a sample-barcoded 5' primer and a J-beta primer mix characterized a second PCR of roughly 6 to 11 cycles. TCRdb re-called the 5' RACE reads through MiXCR, storing one row per CDR3 protein. The sample has some 1.5 million distinct CDR3 sequences; about 42% are singletons. The CDR3 extends over 14 amino acids. J gave up 9 bases and V 2 bases, and 4 bases lay outside the gene matches. The germline CDR1 and CDR2 sequences are SGHTA and FQGNSA. The TCR sequence derives from a woman under 30 in good health. The rearrangement joins TRBV7-2 to TRBJ2-3, with 11 bases that match TRBD2. Sequencing used blood. CDR3 DNA: TGTGCCAGCAGCTTAATCCTAGCGGGAGGAACGCAGTATTTT. This sequence encodes CASSLILAGGTQYF.